This TCR beta chain was recovered during a study of early T cells in non-severe SARS-CoV-2 infection. TCRdb ran MiXCR on the 5' RACE reads and lists one entry per CDR3 protein. The repertoire has 30,000 to 35,000 distinct CDR3 sequences, 4.5% to 6% of them found once; the top ten carry less than 6.5%. The table lists this clonotype with many counts. The origin of this receptor is an adult who was a healthcare worker with PCR-confirmed SARS-CoV-2 infection or an uninfected control (not recorded which). Input material: whole blood.

The CDR3 loop is CASSYSNAYSYEQYF. The CDR3 coding sequence is TGTGCCAGCAGTTACTCGAACGCGTACTCCTACGAGCAGTACTTC. The J gene is TRBJ2-7, the V gene TRBV6-5; unclear D gene. The ends were cut back, 0 bases at V and 0 bases at J, with 9 bases in the middle. Germline V gives CDR1 MNHEY, CDR2 SVGAGI. The CDR3 contains 15 residues.